The 2 T cell receptor beta chains below were found in one sample sequenced in a study of breast tumors, draining lymph nodes, adjacent tissues. Via MiXCR, TCRdb re-called the multiplex PCR reads, giving one row per CDR3 protein. This repertoire shows about 89,000 distinct CDR3 sequences, around 30% found once; its top ten account for 8% to 9%. The lymph nodes were axillary draining lymph nodes from breast cancer patients. Specimen: axillary lymph node tissue. These receptors were collected from a female donor with breast cancer. Some clones in this sample may be carry-over from other donors' samples.

V gene TRBV6-1 combines with J gene TRBJ2-2; TRBD2 might be the D (6 bases). This CDR3 contains 15 residues. V gave up 7 bases and J gave up 10 bases, with 22 bases separating them. Germline CDR1 is MNHNS and CDR2 is SASEGT. The CDR3 loop reads CASIRGINTGEELFF. As DNA, the CDR3 is TGTGCCAGCATCCGCGGGATAAACACCGGGGAGGAGCTGTTTTTT.

For this clonotype: This may arise from a read error, as a much more abundant clone is one base away. The chain employs TRBV20-1 and TRBJ1-5; D is possibly TRBD1 (5 bases). Germline CDR1 and CDR2: DFQATT and SNEGSKA (reference sequence). This CDR3 region has 14 residues. The CDR3: CSAGDRQPNQPQHF. CDR3 sequence (DNA): TGCAGTGCTGGAGACAGACAGCCGAATCAGCCCCAGCATTTT.